Listed below are T cell receptor beta chains from one sample, sequenced in a study of blood T cells in healthy people across ages. TCRdb redid the calling of the 5' RACE reads with MiXCR, one entry per CDR3 protein. This table has some 780,000 distinct CDR3 sequences, 45% to 70% appearing once. Material for sequencing was blood. The receptors here all came from a man between 40 and 49 years old in good health. Each CDR3 is given with its conserved first and last residue. Fields, in order: clone size, CDR3 length, D gene, J gene, V gene, CDR3 DNA, CDR3 protein. The D gene is left open where the match is weak. Clone size is stated in some rows and not others, as once, few, many or a class when expanded.

clone_size: NA
cdr3_length: 17
d_call: NA
j_call: TRBJ2-1
v_call: TRBV4-1
cdr3_nt: TGCGCCAGCAGCCAAGTTATTCCTGTAGCAGGGACGAATGAGCAGTTCTTC
cdr3_aa: CASSQVIPVAGTNEQFF

clone_size: NA
cdr3_length: 12
d_call: NA
j_call: TRBJ2-5
v_call: TRBV29-1
cdr3_nt: TGCAGCGGCCACAGGGTGCAAGAGACCCAGTACTTC
cdr3_aa: CSGHRVQETQYF

clone_size: NA
cdr3_length: 14
d_call: TRBD2
j_call: TRBJ2-7
v_call: TRBV20-1
cdr3_nt: TGCAGTGCTAGAGAAGGACTAGCGAAAGTCGAGCAGTACTTC
cdr3_aa: CSAREGLAKVEQYF

clone_size: NA
cdr3_length: 16
d_call: TRBD2
j_call: TRBJ2-7
v_call: TRBV7-9
cdr3_nt: TGTGCCAGCAGCTCTTCTCTAGCGGGAGTCAACTACGAGCAGTACTTC
cdr3_aa: CASSSSLAGVNYEQYF

clone_size: NA
cdr3_length: 15
d_call: TRBD2
j_call: TRBJ2-3
v_call: TRBV6-5
cdr3_nt: TGTGCCACCCAGACTAGCGGGAGTCCGTCAGATACGCAGTATTTT
cdr3_aa: CATQTSGSPSDTQYF

clone_size: NA
cdr3_length: 12
d_call: NA
j_call: TRBJ2-7
v_call: TRBV29-1
cdr3_nt: TGCAGCGTTGCGGTGGGGCAGTACGAGCAGTACTTC
cdr3_aa: CSVAVGQYEQYF

clone_size: NA
cdr3_length: 13
d_call: NA
j_call: TRBJ2-7
v_call: TRBV12-3/TRBV12-4
cdr3_nt: TGTGCCAGCAGTTGGCGGGGAGGCTACGAGCAGTACTTC
cdr3_aa: CASSWRGGYEQYF

clone_size: few
cdr3_length: 19
d_call: TRBD1
j_call: TRBJ2-6
v_call: TRBV6-2/TRBV6-3
cdr3_nt: TGTGCCAGCAGTCCGGACAGGGGCAAAGCTAAGTCTGGGGCCAACGTCCTGACTTTC
cdr3_aa: CASSPDRGKAKSGANVLTF

clone_size: once
cdr3_length: 16
d_call: NA
j_call: TRBJ1-2
v_call: TRBV10-3
cdr3_nt: TGTGCCATCAGTGAGAGTGGTCGAATGGAGGGTCATGGCTACACCTTC
cdr3_aa: CAISESGRMEGHGYTF

clone_size: NA
cdr3_length: 18
d_call: TRBD2
j_call: TRBJ2-7
v_call: TRBV6-1
cdr3_nt: TGTGCCAGCAGGGGTAAAGGACTAGCGGGAGCTGACGCCTACGAGCAGTACTTC
cdr3_aa: CASRGKGLAGADAYEQYF

clone_size: few
cdr3_length: 13
d_call: TRBD1
j_call: TRBJ2-1
v_call: TRBV10-3
cdr3_nt: TGTGCCATCAGTGGGGACAGGGACAATGAGCAGTTCTTC
cdr3_aa: CAISGDRDNEQFF

clone_size: once
cdr3_length: 14
d_call: TRBD1
j_call: TRBJ1-2
v_call: TRBV6-1
cdr3_nt: TGTGCCAGCAGACCCTTACGGACAGGCTATGGCTACACCTTC
cdr3_aa: CASRPLRTGYGYTF

clone_size: NA
cdr3_length: 12
d_call: NA
j_call: TRBJ1-4
v_call: TRBV3-1
cdr3_nt: TGTGCCAGCAGCCAAGAAGAGGGAAAACTGTTTTTT
cdr3_aa: CASSQEEGKLFF

clone_size: NA
cdr3_length: 16
d_call: NA
j_call: TRBJ2-7
v_call: TRBV28
cdr3_nt: TGTGCCAGCAGGCGTACCGGGTCTGGCTATTTATGCGAGCAGTACTTC
cdr3_aa: CASRRTGSGYLCEQYF

clone_size: few
cdr3_length: 14
d_call: NA
j_call: TRBJ2-7
v_call: TRBV20-1
cdr3_nt: TGCAGTGCCCCCCGTCCTGGATCCTCCTACGAGCAGTACTTC
cdr3_aa: CSAPRPGSSYEQYF

clone_size: few
cdr3_length: 15
d_call: TRBD2
j_call: TRBJ2-3
v_call: TRBV19
cdr3_nt: TGTGCCAGTAGTATAGTTCCTAGCGGGGGGTATACGCAGTATTTT
cdr3_aa: CASSIVPSGGYTQYF

clone_size: NA
cdr3_length: 11
d_call: NA
j_call: TRBJ2-5
v_call: TRBV20-1
cdr3_nt: TGCAGTGCTAGAAGCGTAGAGACCCAGTACTTC
cdr3_aa: CSARSVETQYF

clone_size: NA
cdr3_length: 12
d_call: NA
j_call: TRBJ1-1
v_call: TRBV5-6
cdr3_nt: TGTGCCAGCAGCTTGGTGACAGCAGAAGCTTTCTTT
cdr3_aa: CASSLVTAEAFF

clone_size: NA
cdr3_length: 14
d_call: TRBD2
j_call: TRBJ2-1
v_call: TRBV20-1
cdr3_nt: TGCAGTGCTAGGGGCGGGAGGGCCCAGAATGAGCGGTTCTTC
cdr3_aa: CSARGGRAQNERFF

clone_size: few
cdr3_length: 15
d_call: NA
j_call: TRBJ2-3
v_call: TRBV5-1
cdr3_nt: TGCGCCAGCAGCGGCGCCCGGGGGATATCAGATACGCAGTATTTT
cdr3_aa: CASSGARGISDTQYF

clone_size: NA
cdr3_length: 18
d_call: TRBD1
j_call: TRBJ2-1
v_call: TRBV7-3
cdr3_nt: TGTGCCAGCAGCTTAATTGGGACGGGACAGGGCTTGTTGAATGAGCAGTTCTTC
cdr3_aa: CASSLIGTGQGLLNEQFF

clone_size: NA
cdr3_length: 13
d_call: NA
j_call: TRBJ2-7
v_call: TRBV20-1
cdr3_nt: TGCAGTAACCATGGGGCTCTCGGCTACGAGCAGTACTTC
cdr3_aa: CSNHGALGYEQYF

clone_size: NA
cdr3_length: 13
d_call: TRBD2
j_call: TRBJ2-7
v_call: TRBV20-1
cdr3_nt: TGCAGTGCTCCACTTAGACTAGCGGGCGAGCAGTACTTC
cdr3_aa: CSAPLRLAGEQYF

clone_size: NA
cdr3_length: 12
d_call: NA
j_call: TRBJ1-1
v_call: TRBV13
cdr3_nt: TGTGCCAGCAGCCTCCGGACGTCTGAAGCTTTCTTT
cdr3_aa: CASSLRTSEAFF

clone_size: NA
cdr3_length: 15
d_call: NA
j_call: TRBJ1-5
v_call: TRBV6-2/TRBV6-3
cdr3_nt: TGTGCCAGCAGACGGGACAACAATAGCAATCAGCCCCAGCATTTT
cdr3_aa: CASRRDNNSNQPQHF

clone_size: NA
cdr3_length: 15
d_call: TRBD1
j_call: TRBJ2-3
v_call: TRBV7-2
cdr3_nt: TGTGCCAGCAGCTTAGCGCTGGGCAGGACAGGTACGCAGTATTTT
cdr3_aa: CASSLALGRTGTQYF

clone_size: few
cdr3_length: 16
d_call: TRBD2
j_call: TRBJ2-1
v_call: TRBV7-8
cdr3_nt: TGTGCCAGCAGCCGAGACAGACTAGCGGGAGGGGATGAGCAGTTCTTC
cdr3_aa: CASSRDRLAGGDEQFF

clone_size: NA
cdr3_length: 15
d_call: NA
j_call: TRBJ1-2
v_call: TRBV12-3/TRBV12-4
cdr3_nt: TGTGCCAGCAGTTCCTCGGGAGCACGGGACTATGGCTACACCTTC
cdr3_aa: CASSSSGARDYGYTF

clone_size: NA
cdr3_length: 17
d_call: TRBD2
j_call: TRBJ2-1
v_call: TRBV6-6
cdr3_nt: TGTGCCAGCAGTTACTCGGGGACTAGCGGGATATACAGTGAGCAGTTCTTC
cdr3_aa: CASSYSGTSGIYSEQFF

clone_size: NA
cdr3_length: 14
d_call: TRBD1
j_call: TRBJ2-7
v_call: TRBV29-1
cdr3_nt: TGCAGCGTTGAAGCGACAGGGTCCGCCTACGAGCAGTACTTC
cdr3_aa: CSVEATGSAYEQYF

clone_size: few
cdr3_length: 14
d_call: NA
j_call: TRBJ2-3
v_call: TRBV7-8
cdr3_nt: TGTGCCAGCAGCTTAGCCGCCCGCACAGATACGCAGTATTTT
cdr3_aa: CASSLAARTDTQYF

clone_size: few
cdr3_length: 14
d_call: TRBD1
j_call: TRBJ1-1
v_call: TRBV6-6
cdr3_nt: TGTGCCAGCAGTTACTCAGGGGACAGGGAAGAAGCTTTCTTT
cdr3_aa: CASSYSGDREEAFF

clone_size: NA
cdr3_length: 15
d_call: NA
j_call: TRBJ2-5
v_call: TRBV10-2
cdr3_nt: TGCGCCAGCAGCAGAGGGTTCCAGGGGTCCGAGACCCAGTACTTC
cdr3_aa: CASSRGFQGSETQYF

clone_size: NA
cdr3_length: 15
d_call: NA
j_call: TRBJ2-7
v_call: TRBV12-3/TRBV12-4
cdr3_nt: TGTGCCAGCAGCCTCGCCGGGCGGCCAGCCTACGAGCAGTACTTC
cdr3_aa: CASSLAGRPAYEQYF

clone_size: NA
cdr3_length: 15
d_call: NA
j_call: TRBJ2-3
v_call: TRBV27
cdr3_nt: TGTGCCAGCAGGGCCCGGCTAGCAAGCACAGATACGCAGTATTTT
cdr3_aa: CASRARLASTDTQYF

clone_size: NA
cdr3_length: 14
d_call: NA
j_call: TRBJ2-1
v_call: TRBV2
cdr3_nt: TGTGCCAGCTGGTTCTCGCAGGGTGTGAATGAGCAGTTCTTC
cdr3_aa: CASWFSQGVNEQFF